The clone carrying this TCR beta chain appeared a single time. This sample is part of a study of OX40 agonist ivuxolimab in advanced cancers. Profiling relied on immunoSEQ multiplex PCR, and the TCRdb table lists in-frame clones only, not all of them. The sample consists of 94,000 or so clones, around 84% of them appearing once. Trimming took off 2 bases at V and 0 bases at J, with 2 bases between the two ends. The CDR3 has 14 amino acids. Germline-derived CDR1 and CDR2 are MRHNA and SNTAGT. The sequence was collected from an adult with an advanced solid tumor such as melanoma, head and neck, liver or kidney cancer. V usage is TRBV6-4 and J usage is TRBJ2-6; D gene uncertain. The specimen comprised CD4+ or CD8+ T cells sorted from blood, sampled in a trial of the OX40 agonist ivuxolimab. Written as DNA, the CDR3 is TGTGCCAGCAGTGACACCTCTGGGGCCAACGTCCTGACTTTC. Its translation is CASSDTSGANVLTF.